A single sample gave rise to the 31 T cell receptor beta chains below, sequenced in a study of blood T cell repertoires in COVID-19. Method: immunoSEQ multiplex PCR; TCRdb's copy keeps in-frame clones and lacks some. The sample yields some 490,000 clones, less than 90% seen once. The sample comprised PBMCs or T cells enriched from blood (not recorded which). These receptors all come from a woman aged 55-69 years who had recovered from COVID-19.

The CDR3 region has the DNA TGCAGCGTTGAGGGGACTGGGGGAAACACCATATATTTT. Protein: CSVEGTGGNTIYF. The chain links TRBV29-1 to TRBJ1-3; D might be TRBD1 (5 bases). The CDR3 covers 13 residues. V dropped 3 bases and J dropped 4 bases, with 10 bases sitting between them. CDR1 is SQVTM, CDR2 ANQGSEA, per germline.

The rearrangement uses TRBV27 and TRBJ1-2, with TRBD1 as a possible D gene (5 bases). The germline gives CDR1 MNHEY, CDR2 SMNVEV (reference sequence). V lost 6 bases to trimming and J lost 7 bases, with 12 bases between them. The CDR3 loop spans 12 amino acids. The CDR3 protein is CASSDSMFGYTF. In DNA, the CDR3 is TGTGCCAGCAGCGACAGCATGTTTGGCTACACCTTC.

For this clone: This may come from a read error, since a much larger clone is one base off. This sample also contains other DNA sequences that code for the same CDR3. V usage is TRBV6-5 and J usage is TRBJ1-1, with D maybe TRBD1 (6 bases). The CDR3 runs 11 residues. The V gene's germline CDR1 is MNHEY and CDR2 SVGAGI. V was trimmed by 6 bases and J by 4 bases, leaving 6 bases between them. Here the CDR3 DNA reads TGTGCCAGCAGCAGGGGCACTGAAGCTTTCTTT. This gives the protein CASSRGTEAFF.

The chain is built from TRBV4-1 and TRBJ2-1; 10 bases are a match to TRBD2. CDR3 length: 16 amino acids. Germline V gene data show CDR1 as MGHRA and CDR2 as YSYEKL. V gave up 1 base and J gave up 5 bases; unmatched junction bases: 5. The CDR3 spells CASSQVPGLAHNEQFF. The DNA of the CDR3 is TGCGCCAGCAGCCAAGTACCGGGACTAGCGCACAATGAGCAGTTCTTC.

The rearrangement links TRBV5-4 to TRBJ2-3, with 9 bases that match TRBD2. This CDR3 has 17 residues. Germline CDR1 is SGHNT and CDR2 is YYREEE (reference sequence). The V segment lost 0 bases and the J segment 5 bases; nucleotides outside the gene matches: 10. This CDR3 is CASSLAAGGPGRDTQYF. The CDR3 DNA is TGTGCCAGCAGCTTGGCGGCGGGGGGGCCCGGGAGAGATACGCAGTATTTT. The full variable domain, completed using reference TRBV5-4 and TRBJ2-3, is ETGVTQSPTHLIKTRGQQVTLRCSSQSGHNTVSWYQQALGQGPQFIFQYYREEENGRGNFPPRFSGLQFPNYSSELNVNALELDDSALYLCASSLAAGGPGRDTQYFGPGTRLTVL.

V and J are TRBV18 and TRBJ1-1; 9 bases are shared with TRBD1. The length of the CDR3 is 17 residues. The V and J ends lost 3 bases and 3 bases, in that order; junction bases with no gene match: 11. Germline V lookup: CDR1 KGHSH, CDR2 LQKENI. This CDR3 is CASSPLIGRQGDTEAFF. The CDR3 nucleotides read TGTGCCAGCTCACCTCTAATTGGGAGACAGGGGGACACTGAAGCTTTCTTT.

The chain couples TRBV9 to TRBJ1-2; 8 nucleotides agree with TRBD1. Germline assignment: CDR1 SGDLS and CDR2 YYNGEE. With V trimmed by 2 bases and J by 0 bases, 6 bases remained unmatched. CDR3 size: 16 residues. The CDR3 is CASSVTGQGANYGYTF. CDR3 nucleotides: TGTGCCAGCAGCGTTACCGGACAGGGAGCTAACTATGGCTACACCTTC.

The rearrangement joins TRBV18 to TRBJ1-2; no clear D. CDR3 size: 15 residues. The ends were cut back, 1 base at V and 0 bases at J, with 9 bases in the middle. Germline V CDR1 and CDR2: KGHSH, LQKENI. The CDR3 spells CASSPLDNSNYGYTF. In DNA, the CDR3 is TGTGCCAGCTCACCACTCGACAATTCTAACTATGGCTACACCTTC.

The chain is built from TRBV7-9 and TRBJ1-3; D might be TRBD1 (5 bases). Trimming left V 5 bases short and J 0 bases short, with 8 bases between. Germline values: CDR1 SEHNR, CDR2 FQNEAQ (reference sequence). This CDR3 has 14 residues. The CDR3 bases are TGTGCCAGCAGCCTGACAGTCTCTGGAAACACCATATATTTT. This gives the protein CASSLTVSGNTIYF.

This sequence joins TRBV15 and TRBJ2-3; a possible D gene is TRBD1 (6 bases). The CDR3 runs 15 residues. Trimming pared 6 bases from V and 2 bases from J, leaving 15 bases between. Germline V lookup: CDR1 LNHNV, CDR2 YYDKDF (reference sequence). The CDR3 DNA reads as TGTGCCACCAGTAGCCAACAGGGACCCACAGATACGCAGTATTTT. Amino acids: CATSSQQGPTDTQYF.

The chain has TRBV19 and TRBJ2-1; D uncertain. The CDR3 extends over 13 amino acids. Germline V gene lookup returns CDR1 LNHDA and CDR2 SQIVND (reference sequence). V was trimmed by 3 bases and J by 8 bases, leaving 11 bases between them. CDR3 sequence reads: CASSIALQYEQFF. The CDR3 bases are TGTGCCAGTAGTATCGCGCTCCAATATGAGCAGTTCTTC. The full variable domain, in which reference TRBV19 and TRBJ2-1 provide the parts outside the CDR3, is DGGITQSPKYLFRKEGQNVTLSCEQNLNHDAMYWYRQDPGQGLRLIYYSQIVNDFQKGDIAEGYSVSREKKESFPLTVTSAQKNPTAFYLCASSIALQYEQFFGPGTRLTVL.

The V gene is TRBV7-8, the J gene TRBJ2-3; 9 bases map to TRBD2. This CDR3 contains 16 residues. The ends lost 1 base at V and 4 bases at J; junction bases unmatched: 6. The V gene's germline CDR1 is SGHVS and CDR2 FQNEAQ. CDR3 nucleotides: TGTGCCAGCAGCTTAGTTGCGGGGGGGCCGGCAGATACGCAGTATTTT. This encodes CASSLVAGGPADTQYF.

This clone has ten or more counts. The chain is built from TRBV4-2 and TRBJ2-3, with 7 bases matching TRBD2. With 2 bases clipped from V and 1 base from J, the junction kept 6 bases outside the gene matches. CDR3 length: 16 residues. The germline CDR1 and CDR2 sequences are LGHNA and YNFKEQ. The CDR3 nucleotides read TGTGCCAGCAGCCAATCTTCGGGGGGTGGCACAGATACGCAGTATTTT. It translates to CASSQSSGGGTDTQYF.

In nucleotides, the CDR3 is TGTGCCAGCAGCTTTCGTTCAGGGGCTAACACCGGGGAGCTGTTTTTT. Its translation: CASSFRSGANTGELFF. The chain carries TRBV7-2 and TRBJ2-2; D may be TRBD1 (6 bases). Between the trimmed V and J ends, which lost 3 bases and 2 bases, there was a span of 13 bases. This CDR3 is built from 16 residues. The V gene's germline CDR1 is SGHTA and CDR2 FQGNSA. The variable domain in full, with the rest retrieved from reference TRBV7-2 and TRBJ2-2, is GAGVSQSPSNKVTEKGKDVELRCDPISGHTALYWYRQSLGQGLEFLIYFQGNSAPDKSGLPSDRFSAERTGGSVSTLTIQRTQQEDSAVYLCASSFRSGANTGELFFGEGSRLTVL.

V gene TRBV3-1 (or the pseudogene TRBV3-2) combines with J gene TRBJ2-5; 11 bases are shared with TRBD2. Germline trimming cut 3 bases from V and 5 bases from J; bases unmatched to any gene: 5. This CDR3 is 15 amino acids long. Looked up from germline, CDR1 is LGHDT and CDR2 is YNNKEL (reference sequence). The CDR3 is CASSQLAGGMETQYF. CDR3 coding DNA: TGTGCCAGCAGCCAGCTAGCGGGGGGCATGGAGACCCAGTACTTC.

The chain is built from TRBV5-1 and TRBJ2-2; 10 bases map to TRBD1. The CDR3 covers 15 residues. V lost 4 bases and J lost 7; bases outside the gene matches: 7. Looked up from germline, CDR1 is SGHRS and CDR2 is YFSETQ. Here the CDR3 reads CASSVMGQGFGELFF. CDR3 DNA sequence: TGCGCCAGCAGCGTGATGGGACAGGGGTTCGGGGAGCTGTTTTTT.

This clone was recorded only once. The chain links TRBV6-1 to TRBJ2-7; possibly TRBD1 for D (5 bases). Trimming pared 3 bases from V and 2 bases from J, leaving 14 bases between. The CDR3 is 15 amino acids. Germline CDR1 and CDR2: MNHNS and SASEGT. The chain's CDR3 is CASSEAWGSPYEQYV. The DNA of the CDR3 is TGTGCCAGCAGTGAGGCATGGGGCAGTCCCTACGAGCAGTACGTC.

The chain joins TRBV29-1 to TRBJ1-2; TRBD1 aligns across 8 bases. The CDR3 loop spans 15 amino acids. V was pared by 0 bases and J by 3 bases, with 6 bases of the junction left unmatched. Germline values: CDR1 SQVTM, CDR2 ANQGSEA. The CDR3 region has the DNA TGCAGCGTTGAAGAAGGACAGGGAAAAGACTATGGCTACACCTTC. Amino acids: CSVEEGQGKDYGYTF.

This CDR3 is CASSQARTPTYEQYF. The CDR3 DNA reads TGCGCCAGCAGCCAAGCCCGTACACCGACCTACGAGCAGTACTTC. The V call is TRBV4-1, the J call TRBJ2-7; D unresolved. Trimming pared 1 base from V and 2 bases from J, leaving 12 bases between. The CDR3 is 15 residues long. Looked up from germline, CDR1 is MGHRA and CDR2 is YSYEKL.

The chain employs TRBV11-2 and TRBJ2-7; a weak D match, TRBD1 (5 bases). The CDR3 is made up of 15 amino acids. Trimming took off 0 bases at V and 3 bases at J, with 12 bases between the two ends. Germline CDR1 reads SGHAT; CDR2 reads FQNNGV. The CDR3 nucleotides are TGTGCCAGCAGCTTAGATCGGCAGGGCATCTACGAGCAGTACTTC. Residues: CASSLDRQGIYEQYF.

V usage is TRBV6-5 and J usage is TRBJ1-2, with 8 bases identical to TRBD1. From germline, CDR1 is MNHEY and CDR2 SVGAGI. The CDR3 is 14 amino acids. The junction had 7 bases not matched to a gene; V was cut back by 2 bases and J by 8 bases. This CDR3 is CASSYGQGGRGYTF. The CDR3 DNA reads TGTGCCAGCAGTTACGGACAGGGTGGTCGCGGCTACACCTTC.

The chain combines TRBV30 with TRBJ1-4; TRBD1 aligns across 7 bases. The CDR3 loop spans 14 amino acids. Looked up from germline, CDR1 is GTSNPN and CDR2 is SVGIG (reference sequence). Trimming took 4 bases from V and 5 from J; bases not matched to a gene: 7. The CDR3 sequence: CAWKRDSGNEKLFF. CDR3 DNA sequence: TGTGCCTGGAAAAGGGACAGCGGGAATGAAAAACTGTTTTTT.

The chain uses TRBV13 and TRBJ2-7; TRBD2 might be the D (6 bases). V was pared by 5 bases and J by 1 base, with 12 bases between. The CDR3 consists of 14 residues. Germline CDR1 reads PRHDT; CDR2 reads FYEKMQ (reference sequence). Here the CDR3 DNA reads TGTGCCAGCAGCCGTGGTGGGGGGTCCTACGAGCAGTACTTC. Encoded protein: CASSRGGGSYEQYF.

This clone was picked up a small number of times. The genes are TRBV11-2 and TRBJ2-7, with a weak D call TRBD2 (6 bases). This CDR3 region has 14 residues. The V gene lost 6 bases and the J gene lost 12 bases, with 24 bases spanning the gap. Germline V gene data show CDR1 as SGHAT and CDR2 as FQNNGV. The CDR3 DNA reads as TGTGCCAGCAGTATAATTACCGGGACTTGGGGTCGGTACGTC. This encodes CASSIITGTWGRYV.

The DNA for the CDR3 is TGCGCCAGCAGCCAGACCGGGACAGGGGCAGATACGCAGTATTTT. Translating gives CASSQTGTGADTQYF. The chain is built from TRBV4-1 and TRBJ2-3, with 10 bases that match TRBD1. In germline, CDR1 is MGHRA, CDR2 YSYEKL. V shed 3 bases, J shed 4 bases, and the junction held 4 bases outside the gene matches. The CDR3 contains 15 residues.

V and J are TRBV6-6 and TRBJ2-1; 8 nucleotides align to TRBD1. Germline V gene data show CDR1 as MNHNY and CDR2 as SVGAGI (reference sequence). Losses at the gene ends were 5 bases for V and 9 bases for J; bases not matched to a gene: 12. This CDR3 comprises 15 residues. The CDR3 loop is CASSLPDRVGSEQFF. CDR3 nucleotide sequence: TGTGCCAGCAGTCTCCCGGACAGGGTGGGGAGTGAGCAGTTCTTC.

The rearrangement links TRBV5-1 to TRBJ2-2; 7 positions agree with TRBD1. Germline trimming cut 0 bases from V and 3 bases from J; bases unmatched to any gene: 8. The CDR3 spans 17 residues. Looked up from germline, CDR1 is SGHRS and CDR2 is YFSETQ. The CDR3 DNA is TGCGCCAGCAGCTTGGGCCCGAACAGGGGCGACACCGGGGAGCTGTTTTTT. This translates into CASSLGPNRGDTGELFF. Full variable domain (remainder filled in from reference TRBV5-1 and TRBJ2-2): KAGVTQTPRYLIKTRGQQVTLSCSPISGHRSVSWYQQTPGQGLQFLFEYFSETQRNKGNFPGRFSGRQFSNSRSEMNVSTLELGDSALYLCASSLGPNRGDTGELFFGEGSRLTVL.

The chain is built from TRBV12-3 or TRBV12-4 and TRBJ1-5, with D perhaps TRBD1 (5 bases). V lost 3 bases to trimming and J lost 8 bases, with 11 bases between them. The CDR3 runs 13 residues. The CDR3 protein is CASSFQGVEPQHF. In DNA, the CDR3 is TGTGCCAGCAGTTTTCAGGGTGTGGAGCCCCAGCATTTT.

This clone came up once. The chain is built from TRBV2 and TRBJ1-2; D is unclear. This CDR3 has 15 residues. The germline CDR1 and CDR2 sequences are SNHLY and FYNNEI. V lost 3 bases and J 4 bases, leaving 15 bases between the germline ends. The CDR3 sequence: CASSDDPTNPYGYTF. The CDR3 DNA is TGTGCCAGCAGTGATGACCCGACAAACCCCTATGGCTACACCTTC.

V usage is TRBV7-2 and J usage is TRBJ1-6; tentatively, D is TRBD1 (6 bases). Trimming pared 8 bases from V and 1 base from J, leaving 18 bases between. This CDR3 has 17 amino acids. From germline, CDR1 is SGHTA and CDR2 FQGNSA. This chain's CDR3 is CASLPTGFGSYNSPLHF. The DNA of the CDR3 is TGTGCCAGCCTACCTACAGGGTTCGGGTCCTATAATTCACCCCTCCACTTT.

This clone was found once. The chain combines TRBV5-1 with TRBJ1-2; 10 bases map to TRBD1. Germline loops: CDR1 SGHRS, CDR2 YFSETQ. CDR3 length: 15 amino acids. V lost 4 bases to trimming and J lost 6 bases; unmatched junction nucleotides: 9. This CDR3 reads CASSPGQGRYNGYTF. CDR3 nucleotides: TGCGCCAGCAGCCCGGGACAGGGGCGATACAATGGCTACACCTTC.